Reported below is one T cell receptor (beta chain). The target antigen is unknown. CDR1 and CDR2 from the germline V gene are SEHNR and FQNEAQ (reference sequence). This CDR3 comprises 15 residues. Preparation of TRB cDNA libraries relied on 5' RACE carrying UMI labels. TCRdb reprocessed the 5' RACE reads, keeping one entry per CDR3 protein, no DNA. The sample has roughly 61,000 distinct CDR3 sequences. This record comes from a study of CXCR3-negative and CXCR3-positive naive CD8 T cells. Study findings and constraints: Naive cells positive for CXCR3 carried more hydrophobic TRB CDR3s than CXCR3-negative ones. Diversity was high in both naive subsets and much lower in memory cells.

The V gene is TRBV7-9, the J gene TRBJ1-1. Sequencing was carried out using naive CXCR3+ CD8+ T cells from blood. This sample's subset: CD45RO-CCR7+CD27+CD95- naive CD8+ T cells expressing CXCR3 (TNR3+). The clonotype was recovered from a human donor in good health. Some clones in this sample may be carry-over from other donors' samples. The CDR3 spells CASSLVTDPSTEAFF.